Sequencing of this TCR beta chain was carried out in a study of control samples from healthy donors and cancer patients. Using immunoSEQ multiplex PCR, the repertoire was profiled, and TCRdb retains in-frame clones only, with some absent. Among tens of thousands of clones listed, around four fifths were seen once. This clone occurred once. V was shortened by 1 base and J by 2 bases, with 9 bases between the two germline ends. Germline lookup yields CDR1 SGHTA and CDR2 FQGNSA. The CDR3 sequence is 15 residues long. This clonotype originated in a man between 60 and 70 years old in good health. The sequenced sample was blood. The V gene is TRBV7-2, the J gene TRBJ2-1; the D gene is possibly TRBD1 (5 bases). The CDR3 bases are TGTGCCAGCAGCTTAGTCCAGGGAACCTACAATGAGCAGTTCTTC. Translating it yields CASSLVQGTYNEQFF. Combining the CDR3 with reference TRBV7-2 and TRBJ2-1 gives the whole variable domain GAGVSQSPSNKVTEKGKDVELRCDPISGHTALYWYRQSLGQGLEFLIYFQGNSAPDKSGLPSDRFSAERTGGSVSTLTIQRTQQEDSAVYLCASSLVQGTYNEQFFGPGTRLTVL.